The 30 T cell receptor beta chains in this list originate from one sample, sequenced in a study of response to subunit inactivated influenza vaccine. Using its own MiXCR run on the RT-PCR reads, TCRdb lists one record per CDR3 protein. The sample carries approximately 680,000 distinct CDR3 sequences, 15% to 17% recorded once. Sequencing was performed on PBMCs from blood, taken roughly 12 days after vaccination. The source is a man aged 45 to 65 who received an inactivated influenza vaccine.

This clonotype was observed at least ten times. The chain carries TRBV5-1 and TRBJ2-7, with unresolved D. Between the trimmed V and J ends, which lost 0 bases and 2 bases, there was a span of 6 bases. The CDR3 has 13 residues. The germline CDR1 and CDR2 sequences are SGHRS and YFSETQ. The CDR3: CASSLGYAYEQYF. The CDR3 DNA follows: TGCGCCAGCAGCTTGGGATATGCCTACGAGCAGTACTTC.

This chain joins TRBV20-1 and TRBJ1-2; D possibly corresponds to TRBD1 (6 bases). The V gene's germline CDR1 is DFQATT and CDR2 SNEGSKA (reference sequence). There are 13 residues in the CDR3. V lost 3 bases to trimming and J lost 4 bases, with 12 bases between them. This CDR3 is CSARGALGYGYTF. CDR3 nucleotides: TGCAGTGCTAGGGGGGCGCTCGGCTATGGCTACACCTTC.

This clonotype has only a few counts. The chain uses TRBV4-1 and TRBJ2-5; D possibly corresponds to TRBD2 (6 bases). The CDR3 is 15 amino acids. The germline V and J ends were trimmed by 4 bases and 5 bases, with 17 bases remaining between them. The germline V gene has CDR1 MGHRA and CDR2 YSYEKL. CDR3 region: CASSRLSSGGETQYF. The CDR3 nucleotides are TGCGCCAGCAGCCGCCTTTCTAGTGGGGGGGAGACCCAGTACTTC.

This clonotype has at least ten counts. J is TRBJ2-7 and V is TRBV5-1; D assignment may be TRBD1 or TRBD2 (5 bases each). Germline values: CDR1 SGHRS, CDR2 YFSETQ. Trimming removed 3 bases from V and 4 bases from J, with 14 bases in between. This CDR3 is built from 14 residues. The CDR3 protein is CASSYLGTTYEQYF. Here the CDR3 DNA reads TGCGCCAGCAGCTACCTAGGGACGACGTACGAGCAGTACTTC.

This chain uses TRBV11-2 with TRBJ1-2; D may be TRBD1 (6 bases). Germline V gene lookup returns CDR1 SGHAT and CDR2 FQNNGV. This CDR3 comprises 18 residues. V lost 5 bases to trimming and J lost 1 base, with 23 bases between them. CDR3 nucleotides: TGTGCCAGCAGCCCGATCCGGGACACTCTGGGGATTAACTATGGCTACACCTTC. Amino acids: CASSPIRDTLGINYGYTF.

This clonotype was observed at least ten times. This chain uses TRBV7-2 with TRBJ2-3; D is ambiguous. The V gene lost 0 bases and the J gene lost 0 bases, with 4 bases spanning the gap. Germline CDR1 is SGHTA and CDR2 is FQGNSA. There are 14 residues in the CDR3. The CDR3 region is CASSLASSTDTQYF. DNA for the CDR3: TGTGCCAGCAGCTTAGCTAGCAGCACAGATACGCAGTATTTT.

Notes on this clonotype: The junction shows a germline mismatch at one end, possibly a read error. The V gene is TRBV12-3 or TRBV12-4, the J gene TRBJ2-7, with 7 bases identical to TRBD2. The CDR3 is made up of 12 amino acids. For the CDR3, the DNA is TGTGCCAGCAGTTTCGGGGGGTACGACCAGTACTTC. It translates to CASSFGGYDQYF.

This chain connects TRBV20-1 to TRBJ2-3, with D perhaps TRBD2 (6 bases). CDR1 is DFQATT and CDR2 is SNEGSKA in the germline V gene (reference sequence). Trimming removed 6 bases from V and 0 bases from J, with 16 bases in between. The length of the CDR3 is 15 residues. CDR3 DNA sequence: TGCAGTGCCCGAGCGGGCAGCTCTAGCACAGATACGCAGTATTTT. Its translation: CSARAGSSSTDTQYF.

V gene TRBV4-1 combines with J gene TRBJ1-5, with D unresolved. The CDR3 is 16 residues long. Per germline, CDR1 MGHRA and CDR2 YSYEKL. The ends were cut back, 1 base at V and 0 bases at J, with 10 bases in the middle. For the CDR3, the DNA is TGCGCCAGCAGCCAAGTCGCTACAGCTAGCAATCAGCCCCAGCATTTT. Translating it yields CASSQVATASNQPQHF.

The table lists this clonotype with many counts. This chain's CDR3 is CASSYDRAYEQYF. In DNA, the CDR3 is TGTGCCAGCAGTTACGACCGAGCCTACGAGCAGTACTTC. The chain employs TRBV6-2 or TRBV6-3 and TRBJ2-7, with D unresolved. The CDR3 consists of 13 residues. The germline gives CDR1 MNHEY, CDR2 SVGEGT. The V end lost 2 bases, the J end lost 2 bases, and 7 bases lay between the germline ends.

The genes are TRBV27 and TRBJ2-3; TRBD2 agrees at 7 bases. The CDR3 length is 17 residues. Germline lookup yields CDR1 MNHEY and CDR2 SMNVEV (reference sequence). With V trimmed by 8 bases and J by 1 base, 15 bases remained unmatched. CDR3 DNA sequence: TGTGCCAGCGGCCCGCCGGAGGAGCGGGGTCGCACAGATACGCAGTATTTT. It specifies CASGPPEERGRTDTQYF.

This clonotype was counted between two and nine times. V usage is TRBV7-2 and J usage is TRBJ2-2; maybe TRBD1 (6 bases). Looked up from germline, CDR1 is SGHTA and CDR2 is FQGNSA. There are 16 residues in the CDR3. With 1 base removed from V and 5 bases from J, the gap between germline ends came to 14 bases. The CDR3: CASSLVQGHDTGELFF. The CDR3 DNA is TGTGCCAGCAGCTTAGTTCAGGGGCATGATACCGGGGAGCTGTTTTTT.

This clonotype was counted a few times. The CDR3, as DNA: TGTGCCTGGAGTGTACAAGCGGGGAACGAGCAGTACTTC. As protein: CAWSVQAGNEQYF. The rearrangement links TRBV30 to TRBJ2-7, with 7 bases matching TRBD2. Germline lookup yields CDR1 GTSNPN and CDR2 SVGIG (reference sequence). The CDR3 covers 13 residues. The V segment lost 0 bases and the J segment 5 bases; nucleotides outside the gene matches: 4.

This rearrangement joins TRBV27 to TRBJ2-6; no clear D. The ends were cut back, 0 bases at V and 0 bases at J, with 6 bases in the middle. Germline V gives CDR1 MNHEY, CDR2 SMNVEV (reference sequence). The CDR3 is made up of 16 amino acids. This CDR3 reads CASSLSWSSGANVLTF. The CDR3 DNA reads as TGTGCCAGCAGTTTATCTTGGAGCTCTGGGGCCAACGTCCTGACTTTC.

The V call is TRBV7-3, the J call TRBJ2-7; no definite D call. Germline V gene lookup returns CDR1 SGHTA and CDR2 FQGTGA. V was clipped by 11 bases and J by 0 bases, with 23 bases between them. There are 16 residues in the CDR3. The chain's CDR3 is CAPCKTRSAISYEQYF. Written as DNA, the CDR3 is TGTGCCCCGTGTAAGACGCGGAGCGCTATCTCCTACGAGCAGTACTTC.

The rearrangement uses TRBV11-2 and TRBJ2-1; TRBD2 agrees at 8 bases. The J segment lost 7 bases and the V segment lost 4 bases, leaving 9 bases of the junction unmatched. CDR1 is SGHAT and CDR2 is FQNNGV in the germline V gene. There are 15 residues in the CDR3. CDR3 bases: TGTGCCAGCAGCTCGCATAGCGGGGCCCATAATGAGCAGTTCTTC. This encodes CASSSHSGAHNEQFF.

This clonotype was seen a few times. The CDR3 spells CASSQGLGGRFRYEQYF. DNA of the CDR3: TGTGCCAGCAGCCAAGGGCTGGGCGGGAGGTTCCGCTACGAGCAGTACTTC. The chain combines TRBV4-2 with TRBJ2-7; the match to TRBD2 covers 8 bases. CDR1 is LGHNA and CDR2 is YNFKEQ in the germline V gene. V lost 1 base, J lost 3 bases, and 11 bases stayed unmatched. This CDR3 has 17 amino acids.

A few counts support this clonotype. The J gene is TRBJ2-7, the V gene TRBV14; D is uncertain. Germline CDR1 reads SGHDN; CDR2 reads FVKESK. The CDR3 spans 15 residues. V gave up 0 bases and J gave up 2 bases, with 11 bases separating them. Here the CDR3 DNA reads TGTGCCAGCAGCCAAGACTGGGTTTCACCCTACGAGCAGTACTTC. Its translation: CASSQDWVSPYEQYF.

This clonotype was recorded a few times. J is TRBJ2-4 and V is TRBV5-1; the D gene is possibly TRBD2 (6 bases). Germline V gene lookup returns CDR1 SGHRS and CDR2 YFSETQ. V gave up 6 bases and J gave up 6 bases, with 16 bases separating them. The CDR3 runs to 14 residues. The DNA of the CDR3 is TGCGCCAGCAAGGTCAGTGTCGGGGGAAACATTCAGTACTTC. Translated: CASKVSVGGNIQYF.

The chain recombines TRBV12-3 or TRBV12-4 with TRBJ1-5, with 7 nucleotides matching TRBD1. This CDR3 has 16 residues. The V and J ends lost 8 bases and 6 bases, in that order; junction bases with no gene match: 16. For the CDR3, the DNA is TGTGCCAGCTGTTCATTCACCGGACAGGTTCCTCAGCCCCAGCATTTT. Translating gives CASCSFTGQVPQPQHF.

The V and J genes are TRBV6-5 and TRBJ2-5, with 8 bases fitting TRBD2. This CDR3 contains 17 residues. The germline V gene encodes CDR1 MNHEY and CDR2 SVGAGI. Trimming took 0 bases from V and 1 from J; bases not matched to a gene: 7. CDR3 DNA sequence: TGTGCCAGCAGTTACTCCGCCCCCACTAGCGGCCAAGAGACCCAGTACTTC. Translation gives CASSYSAPTSGQETQYF.

This chain connects TRBV5-1 to TRBJ2-1, with 9 bases that match TRBD2. The CDR3 covers 15 residues. Germline CDR1 SGHRS, CDR2 YFSETQ. The J segment lost 4 bases and the V segment lost 0 bases, leaving 2 bases of the junction unmatched. The CDR3 coding sequence is TGCGCCAGCAGCTTGGGGACTAGCGAGTACAATGAGCAGTTCTTC. Translation gives CASSLGTSEYNEQFF.

This clonotype came up a few times. The rearrangement joins TRBV20-1 to TRBJ2-7, with D possibly being TRBD2 (6 bases). The CDR3 has 13 amino acids. CDR1 is DFQATT, CDR2 SNEGSKA, per germline (reference sequence). Between the trimmed V and J ends, which lost 6 bases and 2 bases, there was a span of 14 bases. The CDR3 DNA is TGCAGTGCCACTTCAGGGAGGACCTACGAGCAGTACTTC. It is translated as CSATSGRTYEQYF.

This clonotype has only one observation. This chain joins TRBV7-2 and TRBJ2-7; D uncertain. The V and J ends lost 5 bases and 0 bases respectively, with 11 bases between them. The CDR3 consists of 14 residues. Germline V CDR1 and CDR2: SGHTA, FQGNSA. The CDR3 sequence: CASSQDAFSYEQYF. DNA of the CDR3: TGTGCCAGCAGCCAAGACGCTTTCTCCTACGAGCAGTACTTC. The complete variable domain, with remaining parts taken from reference TRBV7-2 and TRBJ2-7, reads GAGVSQSPSNKVTEKGKDVELRCDPISGHTALYWYRQSLGQGLEFLIYFQGNSAPDKSGLPSDRFSAERTGGSVSTLTIQRTQQEDSAVYLCASSQDAFSYEQYFGPGTRLTVT.

This clonotype has just a few counts. The V and J genes are TRBV11-2 and TRBJ1-3; perhaps TRBD1 as D (5 bases). Germline V gene sequence: CDR1 SGHAT, CDR2 FQNNGV. Trimming cost V 3 bases and J 0 bases, with 9 bases left between them. The CDR3 is made up of 15 amino acids. CDR3 residues: CASSLSDISGNTIYF. CDR3 DNA sequence: TGTGCCAGCAGCTTGTCGGACATCTCTGGAAACACCATATATTTT.

The chain uses TRBV4-3 and TRBJ2-1, with D possibly matching TRBD1 (6 bases). The CDR3 spans 13 residues. Per germline, CDR1 LGHNA and CDR2 YSLEER. The V gene lost 4 bases and the J gene lost 13 bases, with 17 bases spanning the gap. The CDR3 nucleotides are TGCGCCAGCAGCCCCAACATCGGGGACACTCAGTTCTTC. As protein: CASSPNIGDTQFF.

This clonotype was observed a few times. The genes are TRBV28 and TRBJ1-1; D may be TRBD1 (5 bases). V lost 6 bases and J 2 bases, leaving 10 bases between the germline ends. The length of the CDR3 is 13 residues. Germline V gene sequence: CDR1 MDHEN, CDR2 SYDVKM. The CDR3 DNA follows: TGTGCCAGCAGCAGACAGATTAACACTGAAGCTTTCTTT. Protein product: CASSRQINTEAFF.

The chain is built from TRBV20-1 and TRBJ2-2; D remains unclear. Germline-derived CDR1 and CDR2 are DFQATT and SNEGSKA (reference sequence). This CDR3 contains 14 residues. V lost 3 bases, J lost 0 bases, and 8 bases lay in between. CDR3 nucleotides: TGCAGTGCTAGCTCGGTGACGAACACCGGGGAGCTGTTTTTT. It encodes CSASSVTNTGELFF.

This chain joins TRBV29-1 and TRBJ2-5, with D unresolved. Germline V lookup: CDR1 SQVTM, CDR2 ANQGSEA. CDR3 length: 11 amino acids. Trimming removed 3 bases at V and 4 bases at J, with 6 bases between. CDR3 DNA sequence: TGCAGCGTTGATTTATCAGAGACCCAGTACTTC. It specifies CSVDLSETQYF.

The chain recombines TRBV4-1 with TRBJ2-2, with TRBD1 matching 7 bases. V gave up 7 bases and J gave up 1 base; unmatched junction bases: 12. From germline, CDR1 is MGHRA and CDR2 YSYEKL. The CDR3 has 17 amino acids. This CDR3 is CASIYLTGALNTGELFF. The CDR3 region has the DNA TGCGCCAGCATCTATTTAACAGGGGCGTTGAACACCGGGGAGCTGTTTTTT.